This T cell receptor (beta chain) was identified during a study of shared clonotypes between healthy human individuals. V was pared by 0 bases and J by 2 bases, with 29 bases between. In germline, CDR1 is LGHNA, CDR2 YSLEER. The CDR3 totals 21 residues. TCRdb keeps only in-frame clones here, not all; method: immunoSEQ multiplex PCR. The repertoire consists of around 95,000 clones, with roughly half occurring once and the leading ten covering over 12%. The chain carries TRBV4-3 and TRBJ2-7, with D tentatively TRBD2 (5 bases). Sequencing was done on a sample of PBMCs. The origin of this receptor is a woman in her thirties or forties in good health. Some clones in this sample may be carry-over from other donors' samples. The DNA for the CDR3 is TGCGCCAGCAGCCAAGATGTGCCGCGGGCAGGCTTCGTGGGTGTTCCCTACGAGCAGTACTTC. Encoded protein: CASSQDVPRAGFVGVPYEQYF.